This is a list of T cell receptor beta chains from one sample in a study of T cell repertoires in cytomegalovirus infection. Each CDR3 protein gets one entry after TCRdb re-called the reads with MiXCR. The table lists fewer than 350,000 distinct CDR3 sequences, around 9.5% of them singletons. Material for sequencing was PBMCs. The source of these receptors is a human donor in good health (CMV status not recorded). Some clones in this sample may be carry-over from other donors' samples. CDR3s include the opening cysteine and the closing phenylalanine or tryptophan. D genes are given only for firm matches. Size tells how often a clone was seen (once, few, many) or the class of an expanded clone, and some rows leave it out.

V gene	J gene	D gene	clone size	CDR3 DNA	CDR3 protein
TRBV6-1	TRBJ1-2	TRBD1	many	TGTGCCAGCAGTGAACTGAGAGGCCGGGGGACAGTCCTCAACTATGGCTACACCTTC	CASSELRGRGTVLNYGYTF
TRBV6-5	TRBJ2-1	TRBD2	.	TGTGCCAGCAGTTACGTGGGACTAGCGGGGGGGAGCTCCTACAATGAGCAGTTCTTC	CASSYVGLAGGSSYNEQFF
TRBV12-5	TRBJ2-7	.	.	TGTGCTAGTGGTCAAGGCTTCTACGAGCAGTACTTC	CASGQGFYEQYF
TRBV11-3	TRBJ2-2	.	.	TGTGCCAGCAGCTTAGGGGTCACCGGGGAGCTGTTTTTT	CASSLGVTGELFF
TRBV7-3	TRBJ2-1	TRBD2	many	TGTGCCAGCAGCCAACTAGCGGGGTGGGGGGCATACAATGAGCAGTTCTTC	CASSQLAGWGAYNEQFF
TRBV6-5	TRBJ2-3	TRBD1	few	TGTGCCAGCAGTTACCTTAGCGTCCCTTCGGGACAGCGCACAGATACGCAGTATTTT	CASSYLSVPSGQRTDTQYF
TRBV7-2	TRBJ1-2	.	many	TGTGCCAGCAGCTCTCAGGGTTCCCATGGCTACACCTTC	CASSSQGSHGYTF
TRBV7-9	TRBJ1-2	TRBD1	few	TGTGCCAGCACCCTAGGGACAGTTCGAGGCTACACCTTC	CASTLGTVRGYTF
TRBV11-2	TRBJ2-6	.	few	TGTGCCAGCAGCTTGGGGGCACTAGCCGGGGCCAACGTCCTGACTTTC	CASSLGALAGANVLTF
TRBV7-9	TRBJ2-7	.	few	TGTGCCAGCAGCCGACAGTTTCAAAGCTCCTACGAGCAGTACTTC	CASSRQFQSSYEQYF
TRBV7-2	TRBJ2-3	.	many	TGTGCCAGCAGCTTAAACGGCAGGGTGGGGGAAGCTTCAGCGCAGTATTTT	CASSLNGRVGEASAQYF
TRBV28	TRBJ1-2	.	few	TGTGCCAGCAGTTCCTCTACAGGGAATCTGTATGGCTACACCTTC	CASSSSTGNLYGYTF
TRBV4-3	TRBJ2-7	.	few	TGCGCCAGCAGCCACCTCCGGGACAACACACACTACGAGCAGTACTTC	CASSHLRDNTHYEQYF
TRBV7-2	TRBJ1-2	.	many	TGTGCCAGCAGCTTAGGGAGAGCGAACTATGGCTACACCTTC	CASSLGRANYGYTF
TRBV7-2	TRBJ2-7	TRBD2	many	TGTGCCAGCAGCTTAGTTAGCGGGAGGGTTTCCGAGCAGTACTTC	CASSLVSGRVSEQYF
TRBV12-3/TRBV12-4	TRBJ1-3	.	many	TGTGCCAGCAGTCAAAGAAGGTCCCGGGACACCATATATTTT	CASSQRRSRDTIYF